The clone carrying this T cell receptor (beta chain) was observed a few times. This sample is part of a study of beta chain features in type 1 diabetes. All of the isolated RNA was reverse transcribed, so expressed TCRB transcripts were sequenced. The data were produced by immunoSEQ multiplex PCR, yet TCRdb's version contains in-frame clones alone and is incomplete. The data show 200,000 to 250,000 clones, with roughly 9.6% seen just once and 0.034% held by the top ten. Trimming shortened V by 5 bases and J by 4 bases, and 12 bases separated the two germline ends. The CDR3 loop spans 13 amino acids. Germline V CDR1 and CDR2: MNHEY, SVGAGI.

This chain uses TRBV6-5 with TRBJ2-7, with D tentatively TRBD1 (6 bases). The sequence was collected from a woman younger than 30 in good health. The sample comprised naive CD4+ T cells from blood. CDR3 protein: CASSVSGVYEQYF. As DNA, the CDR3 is TGTGCCAGCAGTGTGTCAGGGGTTTACGAGCAGTACTTC.